This T cell receptor (beta chain) was sequenced for a study of cytotoxic CD8 clonotypes in ibrutinib-treated CLL. At the level of the study: The study included approximately 10 relapsed/refractory and over 14 treatment-naive patients; about 18 had IGHV unmutated disease. Study results and caveats: Sustained-remission patients were sampled at different times than progressing patients were.

Trimming removed 3 bases from V and 10 bases from J, with 13 bases in between. Per germline, CDR1 MNHEY and CDR2 SMNVEV (reference sequence). CDR3 size: 14 residues. Comment on this clone: Its target is unknown.

This table comes from immunoSEQ multiplex PCR, and its TCRdb copy is limited to in-frame clones, with some not included. The data contain tens of thousands of clones, about 64% of them singletons. V is TRBV27 and J is TRBJ1-6; D remains unclear. The sequencing used PBMCs, collected after 12 months of ibrutinib treatment. The TCR sequence derives from a human donor with chronic lymphocytic leukemia. The CDR3 coding sequence is TGTGCCAGCAGTTTTTCAGGAGGTGGGTCACCCCTCCACTTT. This encodes CASSFSGGGSPLHF.